What follows is one TCR beta chain and its context. This specimen belongs to a study of CD8 T cells in Susac syndrome. Sequencing of TCR beta was carried out in blood CD8+ and CD4+ T cells. In the multiple sclerosis control group, patients were treatment-naive and had stable or active relapsing-remitting disease. Germline V gives CDR1 MNHEY, CDR2 SVGAGI. With 4 bases removed from V and 1 base from J, the gap between germline ends came to 7 bases. This CDR3 has 14 amino acids. Random hexamers were used to reverse transcribe 0.5 to 1 ug of RNA. TCRdb re-called the immunoSEQ multiplex PCR reads with MiXCR, one entry per CDR3 protein. In the table there are 250,000 to 350,000 distinct CDR3 sequences, 85% of which are singletons.

The rearrangement links TRBV6-5 to TRBJ2-2; no clear D. Sequencing input: CD8+ T cells from PBMCs. The sequence was obtained from a human donor with multiple sclerosis. In nucleotides, the CDR3 is TGTGCCAGCAGTTCCGGAGAGAACACCGGGGAGCTGTTTTTT. Translated, it gives CASSSGENTGELFF.